This TCR beta chain was observed in a study of blood T cell repertoires in COVID-19. As for the study in general: The United States, Italy and Spain were the sources of the acute and convalescent COVID-19 samples. The analysed material was cDNA or gDNA that came from T cells, B-cell-depleted T cells, or PBMCs.

Authors' processing steps: From reference gene primer amplification, estimates of nucleated cell counts were derived. Libraries were prepared by immunoSEQ multiplex PCR; TCRdb keeps only in-frame clonotypes and omits some of them. Clone size and V and J calls were adopted from that table, with D and trimming inferred from the DNA. Altogether some 200,000 clones are present, approximately 83% being singletons, with the ten largest covering around 2.4%. The TCR was taken from a human donor with acute or convalescent COVID-19. The donor label of this sample is uncertain. Sample: peripheral blood.

Here the CDR3 reads CASSRRDFTGELFF. The CDR3 DNA reads TGTGCCAGCAGCCGGCGGGACTTCACCGGGGAGCTGTTTTTT. The chain couples TRBV3-1 (or the pseudogene TRBV3-2) to TRBJ2-2; D may be TRBD2 (6 bases). The CDR3 spans 14 residues. Between the trimmed V and J ends, which lost 4 bases and 4 bases, there was a span of 10 bases. The germline V gene encodes CDR1 LGHDT and CDR2 YNNKEL (reference sequence).